The sample holds a few counts of the clone carrying this T cell receptor (beta chain). Its antigen is not known. The CDR3 is made up of 14 amino acids. Germline lookup yields CDR1 SNHLY and CDR2 FYNNEI. The J segment lost 1 base and the V segment lost 8 bases, leaving 5 bases of the junction unmatched. The entry originates in a study of beta chain features in type 1 diabetes. Study observations and caveats: Naive, central memory and regulatory TCRB repertoires appeared more similar among patients than healthy donors.

The study reverse transcribed the entire isolated RNA, so it sequenced expressed TCRB transcripts. Only in-frame clones appear in the TCRdb table, and some are missing; sequencing was by immunoSEQ multiplex PCR. The table includes around 290,000 clones, approximately 8.1% detected once. J is TRBJ2-4 and V is TRBV2, with 7 positions matching TRBD2. The sample taken for sequencing was central memory CD4+ T cells from blood. This receptor was obtained from a woman aged 18-29 years in good health. CDR3 amino acids: CASRWREAKNIQYF. The CDR3 DNA follows: TGTGCCAGCCGCTGGCGGGAGGCCAAAAACATTCAGTACTTC.